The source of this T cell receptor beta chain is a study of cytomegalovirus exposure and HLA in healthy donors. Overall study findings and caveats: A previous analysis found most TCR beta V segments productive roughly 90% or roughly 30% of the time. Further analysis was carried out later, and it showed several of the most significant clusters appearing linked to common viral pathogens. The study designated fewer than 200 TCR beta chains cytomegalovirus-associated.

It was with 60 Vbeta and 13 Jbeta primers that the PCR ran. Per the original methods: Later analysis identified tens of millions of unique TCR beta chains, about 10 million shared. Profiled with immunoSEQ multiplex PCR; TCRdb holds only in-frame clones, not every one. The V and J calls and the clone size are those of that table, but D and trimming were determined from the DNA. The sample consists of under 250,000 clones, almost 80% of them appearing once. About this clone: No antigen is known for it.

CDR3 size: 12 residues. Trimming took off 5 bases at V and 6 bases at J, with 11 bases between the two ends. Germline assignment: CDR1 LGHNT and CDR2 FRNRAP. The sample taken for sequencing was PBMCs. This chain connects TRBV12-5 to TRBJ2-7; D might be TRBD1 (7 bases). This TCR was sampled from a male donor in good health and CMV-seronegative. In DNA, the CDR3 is TGTGCTAGTGGTCCAGGGGGAGGCGAGCAGTACTTC. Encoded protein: CASGPGGGEQYF.